The 16 T cell receptor beta chains listed next were all sequenced from one sample in a study of T cell changes during pregnancy in multiple sclerosis. Data came from immunoSEQ multiplex PCR; TCRdb stores just in-frame clones and leaves some out. In the table there are approximately 35,000 clones, about nine tenths of which are singletons. The starting material was CD4+ T cells from peripheral blood mononuclear cells, obtained after pregnancy. These receptors came from a female donor in good health, enrolled as a control in a pregnancy study.

This clone was picked up one time. This chain joins TRBV2 and TRBJ2-6; a weak D match, TRBD2 (5 bases). Germline loops: CDR1 SNHLY, CDR2 FYNNEI. V lost 4 bases and J lost 0, with 7 bases in between. This CDR3 is built from 15 residues. DNA for the CDR3: TGTGCCAGCAGTGTAACTAGCTCTGGGGCCAACGTCCTGACTTTC. Its protein is CASSVTSSGANVLTF.

The chain joins TRBV25-1 to TRBJ2-1; 8 nucleotides agree with TRBD2. The ends lost 5 bases at V and 4 bases at J; junction bases unmatched: 13. The CDR3 covers 17 residues. Germline lookup yields CDR1 MGHDK and CDR2 SYGVNS. The CDR3 here is CASSPPLGAGVYNEQFF. CDR3 nucleotide sequence: TGTGCCAGCAGTCCCCCTTTAGGAGCGGGAGTATACAATGAGCAGTTCTTC.

The rearrangement joins TRBV27 to TRBJ2-5, with D unclear. V was pared by 4 bases and J by 2 bases, with 8 bases between. This CDR3 comprises 13 residues. The germline V gene has CDR1 MNHEY and CDR2 SMNVEV (reference sequence). The CDR3 DNA is TGTGCCAGCAGTTATTCACAGCAAGAGACCCAGTACTTC. Its translation is CASSYSQQETQYF.

This clone has only a few counts. This chain links TRBV11-2 with TRBJ2-3; TRBD2 agrees at 9 bases. This CDR3 has 16 residues. Trimming cost V 3 bases and J 6 bases; bases outside gene matches: 10. Germline-derived CDR1 and CDR2 are SGHAT and FQNNGV. The CDR3: CASSFLGNLAGDTQYF. The CDR3 nucleotides read TGTGCCAGCAGCTTTTTAGGTAACCTAGCGGGGGATACGCAGTATTTT.

As regards this clone: Germline and junction disagree at one end, which may indicate a read error. The rearrangement joins TRBV5-1 to TRBJ2-3; 7 bases are a match to TRBD2. The CDR3 contains 16 residues. The germline CDR1 and CDR2 sequences are SGHRS and YFSETQ. The CDR3 is CASILALGLRIHTQYF. The CDR3 DNA reads as TGCGCCAGCATCTTGGCTTTGGGACTAAGAATACATACGCAGTATTTT.

This chain joins TRBV11-2 and TRBJ1-1; 10 nucleotides line up with TRBD1. The CDR3 spans 16 residues. Germline V gives CDR1 SGHAT, CDR2 FQNNGV. V shed 5 bases and J 4 bases; nucleotides not matched to a gene: 10. CDR3 sequence: CASSPGDRTGGTEAFF. The CDR3 DNA sequence: TGTGCCAGCAGCCCGGGGGATCGGACAGGGGGCACTGAAGCTTTCTTT.

The V gene is TRBV6-6, the J gene TRBJ2-7; possibly TRBD2 for D (6 bases). CDR3 length: 12 residues. Germline V gives CDR1 MNHNY, CDR2 SVGAGI (reference sequence). Trimming pared 4 bases from V and 12 bases from J, leaving 16 bases between. The CDR3 here is CASSSKTRRAYF. DNA of the CDR3: TGTGCCAGCAGTTCAAAGACCCGGAGGGCGTACTTC.

The genes are TRBV5-1 and TRBJ2-3, with 14 nucleotides matching TRBD2. The CDR3 extends over 15 amino acids. The trim removed 4 bases at V and 5 bases at J, leaving 3 bases unmatched. In germline, CDR1 is SGHRS, CDR2 YFSETQ. The CDR3 spells CASSPGLAGGDTQYF. CDR3 DNA: TGCGCCAGCAGCCCCGGACTAGCGGGAGGAGATACGCAGTATTTT.

The rearrangement joins TRBV10-1 to TRBJ2-7, with 7 bases that match TRBD2. J was trimmed by 3 bases and V by 4 bases; bases with no gene match: 6. Germline CDR1 reads WNHNN; CDR2 reads SYGVQD (reference sequence). The CDR3 extends over 14 amino acids. The CDR3 DNA follows: TGCGCCAGCAGTGCCAGCGGGGACCTCTACGAGCAGTACTTC. Encoded protein: CASSASGDLYEQYF.

The chain has TRBV10-3 and TRBJ2-7; a possible D gene is TRBD1 (6 bases). The V gene lost 5 bases and the J gene lost 4 bases, with 9 bases spanning the gap. From germline, CDR1 is ENHRY and CDR2 SYGVKD. The CDR3 contains 12 residues. As DNA, the CDR3 is TGTGCCATCAGTTATCAGGGGTACGAGCAGTACTTC. Protein: CAISYQGYEQYF.

The chain is built from TRBV19 and TRBJ1-1, with no clear D. V was trimmed by 1 base and J by 3 bases, leaving 12 bases between them. This CDR3 is 15 amino acids long. Germline assignment: CDR1 LNHDA and CDR2 SQIVND (reference sequence). CDR3 nucleotide sequence: TGTGCCAGTAGTATAGTAAGAGGGAGGGACACTGAAGCTTTCTTT. Protein product: CASSIVRGRDTEAFF.

This chain joins TRBV6-5 and TRBJ2-3; D possibly corresponds to TRBD2 (7 bases). Trimming left V 6 bases short and J 4 bases short, with 11 bases between. CDR1 MNHEY and CDR2 SVGAGI come from the germline V gene. The CDR3 covers 13 residues. CDR3 loop: CASRRGAPDTQYF. In nucleotides, the CDR3 is TGTGCCAGCAGACGGGGGGCTCCAGATACGCAGTATTTT.

The chain recombines TRBV5-6 with TRBJ2-3; TRBD2 might be the D (7 bases). Germline values: CDR1 SGHDT, CDR2 YYEEEE. The CDR3 runs 15 residues. Trimming shortened V by 6 bases and J by 4 bases, and 18 bases separated the two germline ends. The CDR3 loop reads CASILTWGGADTQYF. DNA of the CDR3: TGTGCCAGCATCCTCACGTGGGGGGGCGCAGATACGCAGTATTTT.

The chain joins TRBV6-5 to TRBJ1-6, with D perhaps matching TRBD1 (5 bases). Germline V CDR1 and CDR2: MNHEY, SVGAGI. This CDR3 has 15 residues. Trimming removed 4 bases from V and 9 bases from J, with 16 bases in between. CDR3 bases: TGTGCCAGCAGTTTGACGGGACTCAGCGGTTCACCCCTCCACTTT. Translating it yields CASSLTGLSGSPLHF.

The chain recombines TRBV5-1 with TRBJ2-7; D perhaps matches TRBD2 (6 bases). CDR1 is SGHRS, CDR2 YFSETQ, per germline. CDR3 size: 15 residues. V lost 0 bases, J lost 6 bases, and 16 bases lay in between. Here the CDR3 DNA reads TGCGCCAGCAGCTTGGCCGGGGGAGGTCCGTCCGAGCAGTACTTC. It yields the protein CASSLAGGGPSEQYF.

J is TRBJ2-1 and V is TRBV19; D perhaps matches TRBD2 (8 bases). The V end lost 0 bases, the J end lost 7 bases, and 22 bases lay between the germline ends. Germline V CDR1 and CDR2: LNHDA, SQIVND (reference sequence). The CDR3 is 18 amino acids. For the CDR3, the DNA is TGTGCCAGTAGTATAGATTGGAGGCGAGGGGGCGGGAGGAATGAGCAGTTCTTC. Its protein product is CASSIDWRRGGGRNEQFF.